Here is one T cell receptor (beta chain) with its context. No cognate antigen has been identified for it. The sample holds no much larger clone one base away, and base qualities are not on file. The CDR3 measures 16 amino acids from cysteine to phenylalanine. Just the 48-base CDR3 DNA is kept, in frame starting at base 1. The germline V gene supplies CDR1 ENHRY and CDR2 SYGVKD. The junction shows trimming of 0 bases on V and 5 bases on J, and the gene matches do not reach 5 bases of it. This sample stems from a study of T-cell memory formation after mild COVID-19 (dated by TCRdb to the early 2020s). A note on the overall study: TCR sequence clusters from the two donors were largely donor specific. The cohort was made up of two young adult volunteers, one female and one male, who were previously healthy. T-cell clones expanding and contracting after mild COVID-19 in a couple of donors were tracked by longitudinal TCRalpha and TCRbeta repertoire sequencing.

These reads were obtained on an Illumina NovaSeq 6000. cDNA libraries for TCRalpha and TCRbeta were prepared by 5'RACE using constant-segment primers, with sample barcodes and unique molecular identifiers added. Trizol reagent was used to extract RNA from every sample. Library amplification was performed in two PCR steps, and a second sample barcode and Illumina TruSeq adapters were introduced in the second step. Libraries were sequenced on an Illumina NovaSeq with 2 x 150 bp paired-end reads. For the original study's pipeline: The reads were demultiplexed and collapsed into UMI-guided consensus sequences using migec v1.2.7. Using mixcr v2.1.11, UMI consensuses were aligned to TRA and TRB V and J templates and then assembled into clonotypes. A clonotype was counted as expanded or contracted only when both edgeR and NoisET called the clonotype significant, with the noise models trained on biological replicates. For edgeR calls, a false discovery rate-adjusted p below 0.01 and a log2 fold-change threshold of 1 were applied. As an exploratory analysis of dynamics, PCA with hierarchical clustering was applied to max-normalized trajectories of the 1000 most abundant clonotypes. Separately sequenced CD4+ and CD8+ repertoires were used to assign the CD4 or CD8 phenotype of responding clones. The raw public data were reprocessed by TCRdb itself: fastp quality trimming at Q25, MiXCR clonotype calling, in-frame beta chains only. Duplicate CDR3 protein sequences are folded into a single record with the most common DNA and genes. The V and J calls reflect TCRdb's pipeline rather than the authors' work. Within this sample are a few hundred thousand distinct CDR3 sequences, with approximately 15% of them counted one time only. The biggest ten clones account for 22% of the sample.

Here is what the overall study found, with its caveats: Only a couple of mild cases were covered in the study, and larger cohorts including severe cases with pre-infection samples were considered necessary. The detection of some responding clones in pre-infection memory suggests that pre-existing cross-reactive memory T cells joined the SARS-CoV-2 response. From day 15 to 85, contracting clones showed balanced CD4/CD8 phenotypes, whereas a second wave of clones that expanded from day 15 to 37 leaned towards CD4+. Contracting CD4+ clones were found mainly in CM and EM memory subsets, while CD8+ clones were enriched in EMRA. The second-wave clones that peaked on day 37 were not confirmed to be SARS-CoV-2 specific.

PBMCs were isolated by Ficoll-Paque density gradient centrifugation. Sequencing was performed on PBMCs or a T cell subset sorted from them (not recorded which). Recombination linked TRBV10-3 to TRBJ2-2; 8 middle bases align to TRBD1. This TCR was sampled from a man aged 18 to 35 who had mild COVID-19 (a few samples of this study predate the infection). The sample titles of this study are shuffled in the database, so cell type and time point are left out; the donor was told from shared clones. CDR3 sequence: CAISESSGGKTGELFF. The sequenced DNA is TGTGCCATCAGTGAGTCGTCAGGGGGCAAAACCGGGGAGCTGTTTTTT.